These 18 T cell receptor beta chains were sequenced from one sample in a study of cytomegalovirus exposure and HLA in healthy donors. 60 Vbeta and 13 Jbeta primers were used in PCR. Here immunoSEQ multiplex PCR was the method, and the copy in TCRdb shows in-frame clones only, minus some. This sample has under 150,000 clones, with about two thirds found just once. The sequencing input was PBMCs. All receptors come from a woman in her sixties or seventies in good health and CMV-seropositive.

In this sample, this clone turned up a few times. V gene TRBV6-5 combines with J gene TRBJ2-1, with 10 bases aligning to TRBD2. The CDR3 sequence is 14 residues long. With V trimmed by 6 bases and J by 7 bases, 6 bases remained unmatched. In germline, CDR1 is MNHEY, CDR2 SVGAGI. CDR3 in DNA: TGTGCCAGCAGACAGCGGGGGGGACAAAATGAGCAGTTCTTC. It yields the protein CASRQRGGQNEQFF.

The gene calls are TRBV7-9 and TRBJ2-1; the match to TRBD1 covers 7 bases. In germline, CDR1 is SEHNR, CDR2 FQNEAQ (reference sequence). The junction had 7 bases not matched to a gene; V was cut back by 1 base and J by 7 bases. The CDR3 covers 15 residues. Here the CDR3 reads CASSLVEGAGNEQFF. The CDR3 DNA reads TGTGCCAGCAGCTTAGTTGAGGGGGCGGGTAATGAGCAGTTCTTC. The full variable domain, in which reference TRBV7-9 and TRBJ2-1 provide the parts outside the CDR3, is DTGVSQNPRHKITKRGQNVTFRCDPISEHNRLYWYRQTLGQGPEFLTYFQNEAQLEKSRLLSDRFSAERPKGSFSTLEIQRTEQGDSAMYLCASSLVEGAGNEQFFGPGTRLTVL.

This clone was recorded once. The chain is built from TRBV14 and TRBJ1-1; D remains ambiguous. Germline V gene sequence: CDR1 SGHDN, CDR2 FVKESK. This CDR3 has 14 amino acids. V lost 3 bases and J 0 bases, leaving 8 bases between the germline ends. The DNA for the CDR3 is TGTGCCAGCAGCCATCCGACTATGAACACTGAAGCTTTCTTT. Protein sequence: CASSHPTMNTEAFF.

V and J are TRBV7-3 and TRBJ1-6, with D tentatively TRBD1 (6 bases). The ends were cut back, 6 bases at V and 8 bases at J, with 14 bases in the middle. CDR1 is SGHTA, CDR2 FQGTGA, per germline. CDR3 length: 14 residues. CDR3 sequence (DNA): TGTGCCAGCAGACGATACAGGGTAGATTCACCCCTCCACTTT. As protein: CASRRYRVDSPLHF.

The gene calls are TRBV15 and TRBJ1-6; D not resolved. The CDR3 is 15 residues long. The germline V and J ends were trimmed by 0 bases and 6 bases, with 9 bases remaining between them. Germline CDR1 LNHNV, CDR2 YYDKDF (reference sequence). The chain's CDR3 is CATSRDPSPNSPLHF. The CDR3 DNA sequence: TGTGCCACCAGCAGAGACCCCAGTCCTAATTCACCCCTCCACTTT.

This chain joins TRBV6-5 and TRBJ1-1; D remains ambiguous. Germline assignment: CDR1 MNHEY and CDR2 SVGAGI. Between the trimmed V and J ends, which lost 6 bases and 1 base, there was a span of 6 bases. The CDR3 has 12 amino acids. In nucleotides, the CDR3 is TGTGCCAGCAGAAGAGGGAACACTGAAGCTTTCTTT. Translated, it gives CASRRGNTEAFF.

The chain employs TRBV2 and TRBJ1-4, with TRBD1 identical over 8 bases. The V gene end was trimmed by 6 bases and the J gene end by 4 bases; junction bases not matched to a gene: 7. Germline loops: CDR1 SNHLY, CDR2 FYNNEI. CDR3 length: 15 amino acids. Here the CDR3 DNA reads TGTGCCAGCAGCCCCGACAGGGGCGGTAATGAAAAACTGTTTTTT. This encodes CASSPDRGGNEKLFF.

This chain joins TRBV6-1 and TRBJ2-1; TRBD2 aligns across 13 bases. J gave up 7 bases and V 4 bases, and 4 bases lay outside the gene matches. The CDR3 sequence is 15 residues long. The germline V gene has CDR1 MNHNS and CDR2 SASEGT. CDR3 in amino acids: CASSGTSGGRNEQFF. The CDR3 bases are TGTGCCAGCAGTGGGACTAGCGGGGGTAGGAATGAGCAGTTCTTC.

CDR3 residues: CASSLIRTSGQYEQYF. The CDR3 DNA sequence: TGTGCCAGCAGCTTGATCAGGACTAGCGGGCAGTACGAGCAGTACTTC. This chain connects TRBV12-1 to TRBJ2-7; the table assigns TRBD2, which was not confirmed against the DNA. TRBV12-1 is flagged as a pseudogene. CDR3 length: 16 residues.

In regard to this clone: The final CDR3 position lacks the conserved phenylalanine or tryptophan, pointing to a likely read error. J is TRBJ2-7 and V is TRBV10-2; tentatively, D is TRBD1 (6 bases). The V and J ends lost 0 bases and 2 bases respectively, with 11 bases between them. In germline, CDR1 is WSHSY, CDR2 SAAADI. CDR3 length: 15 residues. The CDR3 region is CASSESMGATYEQYL. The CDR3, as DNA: TGCGCCAGCAGTGAGTCGATGGGGGCCACCTACGAGCAGTACCTC.

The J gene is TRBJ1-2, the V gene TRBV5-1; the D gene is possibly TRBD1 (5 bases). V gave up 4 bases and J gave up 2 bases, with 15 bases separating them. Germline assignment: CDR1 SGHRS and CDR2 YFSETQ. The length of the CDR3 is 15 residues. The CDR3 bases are TGCGCCAGCAGCGAGGGCCCGGGACTGAACTATGGCTACACCTTC. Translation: CASSEGPGLNYGYTF.

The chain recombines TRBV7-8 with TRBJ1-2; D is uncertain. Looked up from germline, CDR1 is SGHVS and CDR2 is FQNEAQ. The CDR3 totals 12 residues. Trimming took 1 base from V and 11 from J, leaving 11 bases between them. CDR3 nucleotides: TGTGCCAGCAGCTTAGAGCACAGTCATTACACCTTC. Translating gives CASSLEHSHYTF. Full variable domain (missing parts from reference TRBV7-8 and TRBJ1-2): GAGVSQSPRYKVAKRGQDVALRCDPISGHVSLFWYQQALGQGPEFLTYFQNEAQLDKSGLPSDRFFAERPEGSVSTLKIQRTQQEDSAVYLCASSLEHSHYTFGSGTRLTVV.

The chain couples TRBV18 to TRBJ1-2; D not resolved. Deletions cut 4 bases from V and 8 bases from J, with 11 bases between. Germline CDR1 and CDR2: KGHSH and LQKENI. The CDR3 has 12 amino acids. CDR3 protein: CASSLEGGGYTF. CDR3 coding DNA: TGTGCCAGCTCACTGGAAGGCGGAGGCTACACCTTC. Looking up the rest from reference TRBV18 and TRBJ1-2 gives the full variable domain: NAGVMQNPRHLVRRRGQEARLRCSPMKGHSHVYWYRQLPEEGLKFMVYLQKENIIDESGMPKERFSAEFPKEGPSILRIQQVVRGDSAAYFCASSLEGGGYTFGSGTRLTVV.

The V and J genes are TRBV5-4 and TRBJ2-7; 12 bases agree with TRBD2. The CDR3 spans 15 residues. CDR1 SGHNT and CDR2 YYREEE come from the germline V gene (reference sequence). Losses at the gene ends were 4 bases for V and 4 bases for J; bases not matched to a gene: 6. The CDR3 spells CASSIPLAGGYEQYF. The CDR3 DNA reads TGTGCCAGCAGCATCCCACTAGCGGGGGGTTACGAGCAGTACTTC.

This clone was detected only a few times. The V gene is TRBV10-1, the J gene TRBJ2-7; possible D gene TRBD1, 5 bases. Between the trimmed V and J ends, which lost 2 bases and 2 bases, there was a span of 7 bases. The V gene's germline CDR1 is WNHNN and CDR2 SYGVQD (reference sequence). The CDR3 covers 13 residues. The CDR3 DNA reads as TGCGCCAGCAGTGAGCCAGGGACCTACGAGCAGTACTTC. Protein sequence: CASSEPGTYEQYF.

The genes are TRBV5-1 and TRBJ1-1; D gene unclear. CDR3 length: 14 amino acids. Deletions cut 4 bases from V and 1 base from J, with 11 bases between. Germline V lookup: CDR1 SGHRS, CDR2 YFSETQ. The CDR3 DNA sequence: TGCGCCAGCAGCCCGAAGCCACCGAACACTGAAGCTTTCTTT. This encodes CASSPKPPNTEAFF. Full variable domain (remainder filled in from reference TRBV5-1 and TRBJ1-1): KAGVTQTPRYLIKTRGQQVTLSCSPISGHRSVSWYQQTPGQGLQFLFEYFSETQRNKGNFPGRFSGRQFSNSRSEMNVSTLELGDSALYLCASSPKPPNTEAFFGQGTRLTVV.

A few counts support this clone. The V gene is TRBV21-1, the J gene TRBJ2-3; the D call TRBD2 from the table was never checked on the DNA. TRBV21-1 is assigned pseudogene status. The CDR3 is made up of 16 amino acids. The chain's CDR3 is CASRNWQRGVTDTQYF. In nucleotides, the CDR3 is TGTGCCAGCAGGAACTGGCAGCGGGGGGTCACAGATACGCAGTATTTT.

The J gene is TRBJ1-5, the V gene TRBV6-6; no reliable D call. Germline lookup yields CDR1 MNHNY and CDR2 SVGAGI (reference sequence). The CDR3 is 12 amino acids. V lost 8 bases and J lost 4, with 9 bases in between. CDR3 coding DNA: TGTGCCAGCGAGGAAGGAAATCAGCCCCAGCATTTT. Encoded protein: CASEEGNQPQHF.